The rows below give T cell receptor beta chains drawn from one sample of a study of T-cell reconstitution after alpha-beta-depleted transplantation in children. TCRdb passed the PCR reads through MiXCR, listing each CDR3 protein once. This sample carries around 200,000 distinct CDR3 sequences, approximately 6.8% of them seen once, and the ten largest clones take 3%. The sequencing here drew on PBMCs from the stem cell graft donor, taken from the stem cell graft. The source is a human donor who donated a stem cell graft to a child with Wiskott-Aldrich syndrome. CDR3s include the opening cysteine and the closing phenylalanine or tryptophan. A D gene is named only where the DNA matches it firmly. Not all rows give a size; the values are once, few, many and, for expanded clones, a class.

cdr3_aa | cdr3_nt | j_call | v_call | d_call | clone_size | cdr3_length
CASSLVLGRSGEQYF | TGTGCCAGCAGCTTAGTCCTAGGGCGGTCTGGGGAGCAGTACTTC | TRBJ2-7 | TRBV11-2 | NA | many | 15
CSVAGGADTQYF | TGCAGCGTTGCGGGGGGGGCAGATACGCAGTATTTT | TRBJ2-3 | TRBV29-1 | TRBD2 | many | 12
CATSRDFGQSSEYF | TGTGCCACCAGCAGAGATTTTGGCCAGTCATCCGAGTACTTC | TRBJ2-4 | TRBV15 | NA | many | 14
CASSQGLAAYNEQFF | TGCGCCAGCAGCCAGGGACTAGCGGCTTACAATGAGCAGTTCTTC | TRBJ2-1 | TRBV5-1 | TRBD2 | many | 15
CAWSPGTGGYYNSPLHF | TGTGCCTGGAGCCCCGGGACAGGGGGTTACTATAATTCACCCCTCCACTTT | TRBJ1-6 | TRBV30 | TRBD1 | NA | 17
CASSPETGGYTF | TGTGCCAGCAGCCCTGAGACGGGCGGCTACACCTTC | TRBJ1-2 | TRBV3-1 | NA | many | 12
CASSLIPPGQGNQPQHF | TGTGCCAGCAGTTTAATCCCCCCAGGACAGGGCAATCAGCCCCAGCATTTT | TRBJ1-5 | TRBV27 | TRBD1 | many | 17
CASSFNIYEQYF | TGTGCCAGCAGTTTCAACATCTACGAGCAGTACTTC | TRBJ2-7 | TRBV12-3/TRBV12-4 | NA | many | 12
CSVVGAGQGLDEQFF | TGCAGCGTTGTAGGCGCGGGACAGGGGCTCGATGAGCAGTTCTTC | TRBJ2-1 | TRBV29-1 | TRBD1 | many | 15
CASSLRFSNQPQHF | TGTGCCAGCAGTTTAAGGTTTAGCAATCAGCCCCAGCATTTT | TRBJ1-5 | TRBV12-3/TRBV12-4 | NA | many | 14
CASSQDLRNTEAFF | TGTGCCAGCAGCCAAGATCTCCGGAACACTGAAGCTTTCTTT | TRBJ1-1 | TRBV3-1 | NA | few | 14
CASSLRDGYYGYTF | TGTGCCAGCAGCCTCCGGGACGGGTACTATGGCTACACCTTC | TRBJ1-2 | TRBV7-2 | NA | many | 14
CSARLQGKNTEAFF | TGCAGTGCTAGGTTGCAGGGGAAGAACACTGAAGCTTTCTTT | TRBJ1-1 | TRBV20-1 | NA | many | 14
CASSVSGTDNSPLHF | TGTGCCAGCAGTGTCTCGGGGACAGACAATTCACCCCTCCACTTT | TRBJ1-6 | TRBV6-1 | TRBD1 | many | 15
CASSRTQGSSYNEQFF | TGTGCCAGCAGCCGAACCCAGGGTAGCTCCTACAATGAGCAGTTCTTC | TRBJ2-1 | TRBV5-5 | NA | many | 16
CASSPRTSSATQYF | TGTGCCAGCAGTCCCAGGACTAGCTCGGCGACCCAGTACTTC | TRBJ2-5 | TRBV27 | TRBD2 | many | 14
CASTAGSGYTF | TGTGCCAGCACGGCAGGGAGTGGCTACACCTTC | TRBJ1-2 | TRBV11-2 | NA | many | 11
CASAGHYNEQFF | TGTGCCTCCGCGGGGCACTACAATGAGCAGTTCTTC | TRBJ2-1 | TRBV7-8 | NA | many | 12
CMGTGQAVTDTQYF | TGTATGGGGACAGGCCAGGCGGTTACAGATACGCAGTATTTT | TRBJ2-3 | TRBV30 | TRBD1 | NA | 14
CASSLGSGSFDEQFF | TGTGCCAGCAGTTTGGGTAGCGGGAGTTTCGATGAGCAGTTCTTC | TRBJ2-1 | TRBV12-3/TRBV12-4 | TRBD2 | many | 15
CASSSRSNEKLFF | TGTGCCAGCAGCTCCCGCTCTAATGAAAAACTGTTTTTT | TRBJ1-4 | TRBV7-2 | NA | many | 13
CSAIAGQPNTGELFF | TGCAGTGCCATAGCGGGCCAGCCGAACACCGGGGAGCTGTTTTTT | TRBJ2-2 | TRBV20-1 | TRBD2 | many | 15
CASSYIRTGNNEQYF | TGTGCCAGCAGTTACATTCGGACAGGGAACAATGAGCAGTACTTC | TRBJ2-7 | TRBV6-2/TRBV6-3 | TRBD1 | NA | 15
CATSDPGNTEAFF | TGTGCCACCAGTGATCCGGGGAACACTGAAGCTTTCTTT | TRBJ1-1 | TRBV24-1 | NA | many | 13
CASSRGQSQNQPQHF | TGTGCCAGTAGTAGGGGACAGAGTCAGAATCAGCCCCAGCATTTT | TRBJ1-5 | TRBV19 | TRBD1 | few | 15
CASSPQGGLTEQFF | TGCGCCAGCAGCCCCCAGGGGGGCCTTACTGAGCAGTTCTTC | TRBJ2-1 | TRBV5-1 | NA | few | 14
CASSYGPGTANNEQFF | TGTGCCAGCAGCTATGGACCCGGGACAGCAAACAATGAGCAGTTCTTC | TRBJ2-1 | TRBV5-6 | TRBD1 | many | 16
CASSQGVMGYGYTF | TGCGCCAGCAGCCAAGGAGTCATGGGCTATGGCTACACCTTC | TRBJ1-2 | TRBV4-1 | NA | many | 14
CASSLRVSEGSNQPQHF | TGTGCCAGCAGTTTAAGGGTGTCGGAGGGTAGCAATCAGCCCCAGCATTTT | TRBJ1-5 | TRBV12-3/TRBV12-4 | NA | many | 17
CATSEQASNQPQHF | TGTGCCACCAGTGAGCAGGCTAGCAATCAGCCCCAGCATTTT | TRBJ1-5 | TRBV24-1 | NA | few | 14
CASSLERGGYSYEQYF | TGTGCCAGCAGCTTAGAGAGGGGAGGTTACTCCTACGAGCAGTACTTC | TRBJ2-7 | TRBV7-2 | NA | many | 16
CASSLVRGTTDTQYF | TGTGCCAGCAGCCTCGTACGTGGAACCACAGATACGCAGTATTTT | TRBJ2-3 | TRBV12-3/TRBV12-4 | NA | many | 15
CATSRETDTQYF | TGTGCCACCAGCAGGGAAACAGATACGCAGTATTTT | TRBJ2-3 | TRBV24-1 | NA | many | 12
CASSNWGQMNTEAFF | TGTGCCAGCAGTAACTGGGGACAGATGAACACTGAAGCTTTCTTT | TRBJ1-1 | TRBV6-5 | TRBD1 | many | 15
CATSEGRSTEAFF | TGTGCCACCAGTGAAGGCAGGTCAACTGAAGCTTTCTTT | TRBJ1-1 | TRBV24-1 | NA | many | 13
CSASRTATYEQYF | TGCAGTGCTTCCCGGACGGCTACCTACGAGCAGTACTTC | TRBJ2-7 | TRBV20-1 | NA | many | 13
CASSLTGTRGDEQYF | TGCGCCAGCAGCTTGACCGGGACTAGAGGCGACGAGCAGTACTTC | TRBJ2-7 | TRBV5-1 | TRBD2 | many | 15
CASSLDLGGTRMEKLFF | TGCGCCAGCAGCTTGGATCTTGGTGGGACACGGATGGAAAAACTGTTTTTT | TRBJ1-4 | TRBV5-1 | NA | many | 17
CASSWTDFGNNEQFF | TGTGCCAGCAGTTGGACAGATTTTGGAAACAATGAGCAGTTCTTC | TRBJ2-1 | TRBV6-5 | NA | many | 15
CARSLDPNTEAFF | TGCGCCAGAAGCCTGGACCCAAACACTGAAGCTTTCTTT | TRBJ1-1 | TRBV5-1 | NA | NA | 13
CASRNSGAGTDTQYF | TGCGCCAGCAGAAACTCGGGAGCAGGCACAGATACGCAGTATTTT | TRBJ2-3 | TRBV5-1 | NA | many | 15
CATRTSRGPDTEAFF | TGTGCCACTCGAACTTCGAGGGGGCCCGACACTGAAGCTTTCTTT | TRBJ1-1 | TRBV15 | TRBD1 | many | 15
CASSLEPGGLDTQYF | TGTGCCAGCAGCTTAGAACCCGGGGGTCTAGATACGCAGTATTTT | TRBJ2-3 | TRBV7-2 | NA | many | 15
CASSSPEGINYGYTF | TGCGCCAGCAGCTCCCCGGAGGGAATTAACTATGGCTACACCTTC | TRBJ1-2 | TRBV5-1 | NA | few | 15
CASSAGRQPQHF | TGTGCCAGCAGCGCAGGGCGTCAGCCCCAGCATTTT | TRBJ1-5 | TRBV7-8 | NA | NA | 12
CASSQHDMNTEAFF | TGCGCCAGCAGCCAACATGACATGAACACTGAAGCTTTCTTT | TRBJ1-1 | TRBV4-1 | NA | many | 14
CAIRETGKGTGELFF | TGTGCCATCAGAGAGACAGGGAAAGGCACCGGGGAGCTGTTTTTT | TRBJ2-2 | TRBV10-3 | TRBD1 | many | 15
CASSKMNSYNSPLHF | TGTGCCAGCAGTAAAATGAACTCCTATAATTCACCCCTCCACTTT | TRBJ1-6 | TRBV27 | NA | many | 15
CASSSGQGASSYEQYF | TGCGCCAGCAGCTCCGGGCAGGGGGCTAGCTCCTACGAGCAGTACTTC | TRBJ2-7 | TRBV5-1 | TRBD1 | many | 16
CASSLGLGGTGELFF | TGCGCCAGCAGCCTCGGACTAGGTGGGACCGGGGAGCTGTTTTTT | TRBJ2-2 | TRBV5-1 | TRBD2 | NA | 15
CASSSMTGAAEAFF | TGTGCCAGCAGCTCGATGACAGGGGCCGCTGAAGCTTTCTTT | TRBJ1-1 | TRBV13 | TRBD1 | many | 14
CASSQVHTDNYGYTF | TGCGCCAGCAGCCAAGTACACACGGATAACTATGGCTACACCTTC | TRBJ1-2 | TRBV4-1 | NA | many | 15